The 2 T cell receptor beta chains in this list originate from one sample, sequenced in a study of T cells in Graves' hyperthyroidism and ophthalmopathy. Amplified TCR beta CDR3 regions came from RNA transcripts. HTBI primers were employed in a first-round RT-PCR of the TCR CDR3. TCRdb reprocessed the multiplex PCR reads via MiXCR and lists one record per CDR3 protein. Among about 560,000 distinct CDR3 sequences listed, 11% to 15% were seen once. Sample: blood. These receptors were taken from a woman in her 40s with Graves' hyperthyroidism.

The sample holds many counts of this clonotype. This chain joins TRBV12-3 or TRBV12-4 and TRBJ2-1, with 8 nucleotides matching TRBD2. V trimming: 4 bases; J trimming: 4 bases; junction bases outside the gene matches: 6. The CDR3 is 15 residues long. Written as DNA, the CDR3 is TGTGCCAGCAGTTGGTCTAGCGGGTTGTACAATGAGCAGTTCTTC. Translating gives CASSWSSGLYNEQFF.

The chain couples TRBV12-3 or TRBV12-4 to TRBJ1-4; possible D gene TRBD1, 5 bases. Trimming removed 5 bases at V and 5 bases at J, with 15 bases between. The CDR3 has 15 residues. The CDR3 nucleotides are TGTGCCAGCAGTCCTTTGGGGACTGGAAATGAAAAACTGTTTTTT. This sequence encodes CASSPLGTGNEKLFF.